These T cell receptor beta chains were read from a single sample in a study of cytomegalovirus exposure and HLA in healthy donors. This table comes from immunoSEQ multiplex PCR, and its TCRdb copy is limited to in-frame clones, with some not included. The sample lists 50,000 or so clones, approximately 81% occurring once. Source material: PBMCs. Source of these receptors: a woman between 18 and 29 years old in good health and CMV-seronegative. CDR3s include the opening cysteine and the closing phenylalanine or tryptophan. A D gene is named only where the DNA matches it firmly. Clone size is stated in some rows and not others, as once, few, many or a class when expanded.

clone size,V gene,J gene,D gene,CDR3 length,CDR3 DNA,CDR3 protein
once,TRBV7-2,TRBJ1-2,.,16,TGTGCCAGCAGCCCCTCGATATCAGGGCGTAACTATGGCTACACCTTC,CASSPSISGRNYGYTF
.,TRBV6-5,TRBJ1-6,.,16,TGTGCCAGCAGTTACTCACAGGTCCTCTATAATTCACCCCTCCACTTT,CASSYSQVLYNSPLHF
.,TRBV28,TRBJ1-4,TRBD1,19,TGTGCCAGCAGTGACCCCGGGACAGGGGGCCCTAGGGGGAATGAAAAACTGTTTTTT,CASSDPGTGGPRGNEKLFF
.,TRBV7-7,TRBJ2-5,TRBD1,15,TGTGCTAGCAGCTTAAGGGGACAGGGGGAAGAGACCCAGTACTTC,CASSLRGQGEETQYF
.,TRBV19,TRBJ2-7,TRBD1,12,TGTGCCACGCAGACAGGGGGCGACGAGCAGTACTTC,CATQTGGDEQYF
.,TRBV5-1,TRBJ2-5,TRBD2,15,TGCGCCAGCAGCACACTAGCGGGAATCGGAGAGACCCAGTACTTC,CASSTLAGIGETQYF
.,TRBV6-6,TRBJ1-5,.,16,TGTGCCAGCAGTTACTCGAAGCCAGGGCGAAATCAGCCCCAGCATTTT,CASSYSKPGRNQPQHF
.,TRBV28,TRBJ2-1,TRBD2,14,TGTGCCAGCAGAAAAGGACTAGCGGGGCGCGAGCAGTTCTTC,CASRKGLAGREQFF
.,TRBV27,TRBJ1-3,.,13,TGTGCCAGCAGTCCCGGCTCTGGAAACACCATATATTTT,CASSPGSGNTIYF
.,TRBV7-3,TRBJ1-2,.,15,TGTGCCAGCAGCAGCGATCTAACAGGGCGTGGTGGCTACACCTTC,CASSSDLTGRGGYTF
.,TRBV5-1,TRBJ2-7,TRBD2,16,TGCGCCAGCAGCTCACTAGCGGGGGGGGCTCCTTACGAGCAGTACTTC,CASSSLAGGAPYEQYF
.,TRBV7-3,TRBJ1-6,.,13,TGTGCCAGCAGCTTAGGGGGGAATTCACCCCTCCACTTT,CASSLGGNSPLHF
few,TRBV6-5,TRBJ2-6,TRBD1,15,TGTGCCAGCAGTGTTCAGGGGGCTGGGGCCAACGTCCTGACTTTC,CASSVQGAGANVLTF
once,TRBV5-8,TRBJ1-2,.,15,TGTGCCAGCAGCTTTCGGGGAGACCTTAACTATGGCTACACCTTC,CASSFRGDLNYGYTF
.,TRBV11-2,TRBJ2-7,.,13,TGTGCCAGCAGAGAGAGTAACTCCTACGAGCAGTACTTC,CASRESNSYEQYF
.,TRBV13,TRBJ2-3,TRBD2,14,TGTGCCAGCAGCCCGGGACTATTCACAGATACGCAGTATTTT,CASSPGLFTDTQYF